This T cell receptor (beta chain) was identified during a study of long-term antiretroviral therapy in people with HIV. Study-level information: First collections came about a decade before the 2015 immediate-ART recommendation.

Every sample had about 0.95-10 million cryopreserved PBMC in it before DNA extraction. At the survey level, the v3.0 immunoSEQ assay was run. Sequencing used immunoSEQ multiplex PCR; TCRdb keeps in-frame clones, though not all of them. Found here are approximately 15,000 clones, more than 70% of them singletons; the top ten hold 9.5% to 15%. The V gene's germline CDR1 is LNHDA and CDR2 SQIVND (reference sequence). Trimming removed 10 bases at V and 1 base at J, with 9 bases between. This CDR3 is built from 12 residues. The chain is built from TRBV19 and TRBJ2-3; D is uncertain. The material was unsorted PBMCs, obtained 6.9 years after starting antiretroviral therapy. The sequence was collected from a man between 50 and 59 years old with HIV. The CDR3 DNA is TGTGCCACTAAAGTTGGCACAGATACGCAGTATTTT. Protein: CATKVGTDTQYF.